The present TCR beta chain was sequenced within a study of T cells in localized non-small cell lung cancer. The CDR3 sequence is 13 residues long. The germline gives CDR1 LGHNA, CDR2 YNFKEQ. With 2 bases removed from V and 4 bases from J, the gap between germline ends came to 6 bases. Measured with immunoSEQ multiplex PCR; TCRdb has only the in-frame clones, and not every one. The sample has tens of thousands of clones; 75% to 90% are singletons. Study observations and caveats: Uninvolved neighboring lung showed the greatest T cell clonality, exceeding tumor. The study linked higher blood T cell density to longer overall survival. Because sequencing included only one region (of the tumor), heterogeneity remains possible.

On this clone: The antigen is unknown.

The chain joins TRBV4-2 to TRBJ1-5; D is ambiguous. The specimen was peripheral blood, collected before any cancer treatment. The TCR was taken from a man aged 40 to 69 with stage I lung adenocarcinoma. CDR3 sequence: CASSQLGNQPQHF. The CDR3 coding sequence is TGTGCCAGCAGCCAACTTGGTAATCAGCCCCAGCATTTT.